A single sample is the source of the 10 T cell receptor beta chains below, sequenced in a study of beta chain features in type 1 diabetes. What was sequenced were expressed TCRB transcripts, since all of the isolated RNA had been reverse transcribed. Sequenced by immunoSEQ multiplex PCR; TCRdb stores in-frame clones only, minus some. The profile shows 430,000 or so clones, 9.5% to 12% of them singletons. Sequencing input: naive CD4+ T cells from blood. These receptors were taken from a woman aged 18-29 years in good health.

This clone turned up a few times. This chain links TRBV29-1 with TRBJ2-1, with TRBD2 identical over 9 bases. Germline assignment: CDR1 SQVTM and CDR2 ANQGSEA. The CDR3 consists of 15 residues. With 7 bases clipped from V and 5 bases from J, the junction kept 12 bases outside the gene matches. CDR3: CSAIKAGGWHNEQFF. The CDR3 DNA is TGCAGCGCTATAAAAGCGGGAGGATGGCACAATGAGCAGTTCTTC.

This clone showed up just a few times. The J gene is TRBJ2-7, the V gene TRBV5-1; D perhaps matches TRBD1 (6 bases). The CDR3 is 14 amino acids. Looked up from germline, CDR1 is SGHRS and CDR2 is YFSETQ. The germline V and J ends were trimmed by 7 bases and 0 bases, with 14 bases remaining between them. CDR3 residues: CASRGQGSSYEQYF. CDR3 nucleotides: TGCGCCAGCCGGGGACAAGGAAGCTCCTACGAGCAGTACTTC. Drawing the rest from reference TRBV5-1 and TRBJ2-7, the complete variable domain is KAGVTQTPRYLIKTRGQQVTLSCSPISGHRSVSWYQQTPGQGLQFLFEYFSETQRNKGNFPGRFSGRQFSNSRSEMNVSTLELGDSALYLCASRGQGSSYEQYFGPGTRLTVT.

The table lists this clone with a few counts. This specimen includes other DNA sequences encoding the same CDR3. This sequence joins TRBV27 and TRBJ2-3, with TRBD2 identical over 9 bases. The CDR3 sequence is 15 residues long. Germline loops: CDR1 MNHEY, CDR2 SMNVEV (reference sequence). The J segment lost 2 bases and the V segment lost 3 bases, leaving 3 bases of the junction unmatched. The DNA of the CDR3 is TGTGCCAGCAGTTTCCTAGCGGGGACCACAGATACGCAGTATTTT. Translation gives CASSFLAGTTDTQYF.

The CDR3 sequence is CASSFTRASSYNEQFF. In nucleotides, the CDR3 is TGTGCCAGCAGCTTCACGCGGGCCTCAAGCTACAATGAGCAGTTCTTC. The V and J genes are TRBV7-6 and TRBJ2-1; maybe TRBD2 (5 bases). Germline V gene lookup returns CDR1 SGHVS and CDR2 FNYEAQ. Trimming stripped 3 bases from V and 3 bases from J, with 15 bases between. The CDR3 is 16 amino acids.

This rearrangement joins TRBV28 to TRBJ2-1, with D unresolved. Germline loops: CDR1 MDHEN, CDR2 SYDVKM. This CDR3 is 13 amino acids long. Trimming took 7 bases from V and 5 from J, leaving 12 bases between them. The CDR3 nucleotides are TGTGCCAGCACCCCCTGGGCGGACAATGAGCAGTTCTTC. This codes for CASTPWADNEQFF.

In its sample, this clone was seen a few times. The chain joins TRBV15 to TRBJ2-1, with D possibly being TRBD1 (5 bases). This CDR3 region has 12 residues. The V end was cut by 6 bases, the J end by 7 bases, with 10 bases between. CDR1 LNHNV and CDR2 YYDKDF come from the germline V gene (reference sequence). The CDR3 loop is CATSKPGNEQFF. The CDR3 region has the DNA TGTGCCACCAGTAAACCAGGGAATGAGCAGTTCTTC.

This clone was recorded a few times. The CDR3, as DNA: TGCGCCAGCAGCTTGGGGCCCGGGCTAGCCAAAAACATTCAGTACTTC. Its protein is CASSLGPGLAKNIQYF. J is TRBJ2-4 and V is TRBV5-1, with D hard to call. Looked up from germline, CDR1 is SGHRS and CDR2 is YFSETQ. The CDR3 consists of 16 residues. V lost 0 bases to trimming and J lost 0 bases, with 10 bases between them.

The chain combines TRBV6-5 with TRBJ2-5, with no clear D. CDR1 is MNHEY and CDR2 is SVGAGI in the germline V gene. The CDR3 covers 14 residues. The ends were cut back, 0 bases at V and 2 bases at J, with 7 bases in the middle. CDR3 sequence reads: CASSYSFAQETQYF. The CDR3, as DNA: TGTGCCAGCAGTTACTCGTTCGCACAAGAGACCCAGTACTTC.

The rearrangement uses TRBV7-3 and TRBJ2-6; possibly TRBD1 for D (6 bases). There are 16 residues in the CDR3. The V and J ends lost 6 bases and 4 bases respectively, with 16 bases between them. Looked up from germline, CDR1 is SGHTA and CDR2 is FQGTGA. DNA for the CDR3: TGTGCCAGCAGACCTGGGGGCGAGAGAGGGGCCAACGTCCTGACTTTC. This sequence encodes CASRPGGERGANVLTF.

This clone has a handful of counts. V and J are TRBV30 and TRBJ1-2; 7 nucleotides agree with TRBD1. Germline CDR1 is GTSNPN and CDR2 is SVGIG (reference sequence). The CDR3 extends over 13 amino acids. With 2 bases clipped from V and 4 bases from J, the junction kept 4 bases outside the gene matches. The chain's CDR3 is CAWSSQGIYGYTF. CDR3 DNA sequence: TGTGCCTGGAGTTCACAGGGGATCTATGGCTACACCTTC.